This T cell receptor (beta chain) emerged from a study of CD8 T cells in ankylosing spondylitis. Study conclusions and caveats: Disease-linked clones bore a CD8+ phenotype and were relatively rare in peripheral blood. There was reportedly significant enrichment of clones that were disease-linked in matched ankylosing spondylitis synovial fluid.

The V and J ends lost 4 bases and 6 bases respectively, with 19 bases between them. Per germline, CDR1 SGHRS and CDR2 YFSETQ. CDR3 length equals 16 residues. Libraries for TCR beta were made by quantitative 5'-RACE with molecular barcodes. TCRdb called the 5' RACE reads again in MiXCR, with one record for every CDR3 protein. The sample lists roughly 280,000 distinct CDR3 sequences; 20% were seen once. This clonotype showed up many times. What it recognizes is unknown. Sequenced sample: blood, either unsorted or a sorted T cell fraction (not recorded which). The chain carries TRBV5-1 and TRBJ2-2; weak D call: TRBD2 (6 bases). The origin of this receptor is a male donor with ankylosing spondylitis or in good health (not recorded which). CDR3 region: CASSPTSTSFPGELFF. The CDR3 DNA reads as TGCGCCAGCAGCCCCACTTCGACTAGTTTCCCCGGGGAGCTGTTTTTT.